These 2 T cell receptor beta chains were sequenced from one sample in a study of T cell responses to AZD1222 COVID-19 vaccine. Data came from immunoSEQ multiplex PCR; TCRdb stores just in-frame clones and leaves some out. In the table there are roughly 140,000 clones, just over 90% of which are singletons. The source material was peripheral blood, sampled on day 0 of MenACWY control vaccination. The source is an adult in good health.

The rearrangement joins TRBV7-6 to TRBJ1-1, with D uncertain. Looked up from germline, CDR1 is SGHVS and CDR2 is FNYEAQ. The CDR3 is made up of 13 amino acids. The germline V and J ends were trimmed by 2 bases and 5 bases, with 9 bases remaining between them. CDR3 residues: CASSLSGTTEAFF. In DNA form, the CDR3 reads TGTGCCAGCAGCTTAAGCGGAACTACTGAAGCTTTCTTT.

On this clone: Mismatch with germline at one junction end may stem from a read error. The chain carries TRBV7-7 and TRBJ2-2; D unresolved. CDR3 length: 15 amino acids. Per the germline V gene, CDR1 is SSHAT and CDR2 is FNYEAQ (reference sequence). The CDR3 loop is CASSPRYGNTGELFF. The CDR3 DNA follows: TGTGCTAGCAGTCCCCGATACGGGAACACCGGGGAGCTGTTTTTT.